Below, 9 T cell receptor beta chains from the same sample are listed, as sequenced in a study of identical twins. TCRdb ran MiXCR on the 5' RACE reads and lists one entry per CDR3 protein. The sample carries about 240,000 distinct CDR3 sequences, about 13% recorded once. The same data also went into a second study, on yellow fever vaccine responses in identical twins.

Sequenced: memory (CD45RO+) T cells sorted from blood. These receptors all come from a woman aged 18-29 years in good health.

Many counts were recorded for this clonotype. This chain uses TRBV14 with TRBJ2-7; a weak D match, TRBD2 (5 bases). V lost 5 bases to trimming and J lost 2 bases, with 13 bases between them. CDR1 and CDR2 from the germline V gene are SGHDN and FVKESK. The CDR3 consists of 14 residues. DNA for the CDR3: TGTGCCAGCAGCGAAAGTAGACTACCCTACGAGCAGTACTTC. Encoded protein: CASSESRLPYEQYF.

In this sample, this clonotype turned up many times. The J gene is TRBJ2-4, the V gene TRBV28, with 14 bases matching TRBD2. Per germline, CDR1 MDHEN and CDR2 SYDVKM. V was pared by 6 bases and J by 0 bases, with 7 bases of the junction left unmatched. CDR3 length: 18 amino acids. The CDR3 DNA is TGTGCCAGCAGCGGACTAGCGGGAGGATACATAGCCAAAAACATTCAGTACTTC. Amino acids: CASSGLAGGYIAKNIQYF.

The sample holds many counts of this clonotype. The chain joins TRBV25-1 to TRBJ2-3; D is ambiguous. Germline values: CDR1 MGHDK, CDR2 SYGVNS. CDR3 length: 16 amino acids. V gave up 3 bases and J gave up 1 base, with 14 bases separating them. CDR3 DNA: TGTGCCAGCAGTGAGCCAGTACTAACCGGCACAGATACGCAGTATTTT. It yields the protein CASSEPVLTGTDTQYF.

This clonotype came up a few times. V is TRBV7-6 and J is TRBJ2-1, with 13 positions matching TRBD2. The J segment lost 8 bases and the V segment lost 5 bases, leaving 6 bases of the junction unmatched. Germline CDR1 reads SGHVS; CDR2 reads FNYEAQ. The CDR3 runs to 15 residues. CDR3: CASSPGTSGAHEQFF. As DNA, the CDR3 is TGTGCCAGCAGCCCAGGGACTAGCGGGGCACATGAGCAGTTCTTC.

The chain combines TRBV10-1 with TRBJ2-1, with unresolved D. CDR1 WNHNN and CDR2 SYGVQD come from the germline V gene (reference sequence). The CDR3 runs to 15 residues. V shed 3 bases and J shed 8 bases, with 17 bases lying between them. In nucleotides, the CDR3 is TGCGCCAGCAGTGATTCGGATAGTGGGGTCCATGAGCAGTTCTTC. Its translation is CASSDSDSGVHEQFF.

The V call is TRBV7-8, the J call TRBJ1-6; TRBD1 matches 8 bases. Trimming cost V 5 bases and J 1 base; bases outside gene matches: 16. The CDR3 consists of 20 residues. The germline CDR1 and CDR2 sequences are SGHVS and FQNEAQ. CDR3 DNA: TGTGCCAGCAGCCCACGGACAGGGACGGAATCTGCGTCCTATAATTCACCCCTCCACTTT. Translated, it gives CASSPRTGTESASYNSPLHF.

This clonotype was picked up a small number of times. The chain recombines TRBV14 with TRBJ2-1; D is ambiguous. Trimming took 1 base from V and 5 from J, leaving 9 bases between them. Germline V gene data show CDR1 as SGHDN and CDR2 as FVKESK. This CDR3 contains 14 residues. DNA of the CDR3: TGTGCCAGCAGCCAAGTCCAACGGAACAATGAGCAGTTCTTC. Encoded protein: CASSQVQRNNEQFF.

The chain uses TRBV27 and TRBJ2-3; D is ambiguous. The V gene's germline CDR1 is MNHEY and CDR2 SMNVEV (reference sequence). Trimming cost V 2 bases and J 6 bases, with 12 bases left between them. There are 14 residues in the CDR3. CDR3 amino acids: CASSLGLPRDTQYF. CDR3 coding DNA: TGTGCCAGCAGTTTAGGGCTACCCAGGGATACGCAGTATTTT.

About this clonotype: One junction end does not reproduce the germline sequence, and a read error may be involved. This chain links TRBV6-1 with TRBJ2-5; D call uncertain. The CDR3 length is 15 residues. Per the germline V gene, CDR1 is MNHNS and CDR2 is SASEGT. Here the CDR3 DNA reads TGTGCCAGCAGTGAAGGGGCGGCAGAGCAAGAGACCCGGTACTTC. The encoded protein is CASSEGAAEQETRYF.